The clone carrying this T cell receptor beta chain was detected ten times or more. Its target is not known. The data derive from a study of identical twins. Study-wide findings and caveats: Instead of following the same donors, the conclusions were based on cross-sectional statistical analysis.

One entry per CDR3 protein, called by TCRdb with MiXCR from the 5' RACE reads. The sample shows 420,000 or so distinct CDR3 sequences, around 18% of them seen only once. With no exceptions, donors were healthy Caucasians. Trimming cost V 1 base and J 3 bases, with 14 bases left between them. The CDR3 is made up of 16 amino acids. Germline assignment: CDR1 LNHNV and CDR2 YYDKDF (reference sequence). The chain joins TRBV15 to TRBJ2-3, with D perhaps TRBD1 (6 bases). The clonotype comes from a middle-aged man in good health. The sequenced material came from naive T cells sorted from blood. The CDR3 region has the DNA TGTGCCACCAGCAGAGGTACCGGGACATGGACAGATACGCAGTATTTT. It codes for CATSRGTGTWTDTQYF.